Listed below are T cell receptor beta chains from one sample, sequenced in a study of cytomegalovirus exposure and HLA in healthy donors. Method: immunoSEQ multiplex PCR; TCRdb's copy keeps in-frame clones and lacks some. The sample shows around 400,000 clones, roughly 88% of them seen only once. Sequenced material: PBMCs. The receptors were sampled from a woman younger than 30 in good health and CMV-seronegative. Each CDR3 is given with its conserved first and last residue. Fields, in order: V gene, J gene, D gene, clone size, CDR3 DNA, CDR3 protein. D genes are given only for firm matches. The size field is filled for only some rows; it gives once, few, many or a size class.

TRBV9,TRBJ2-7,TRBD1,.,TGTGCCAGCAGCCCCCACCTCTTGGTCGGGACAGGGGGGTACGAGCAGTACTTC,CASSPHLLVGTGGYEQYF
TRBV6-5,TRBJ2-3,TRBD2,.,TGTGCCACCAGCGGGAAAGCCTACCGCGGGGATACGCAGTATTTT,CATSGKAYRGDTQYF
TRBV6-6,TRBJ2-7,.,.,TGTGCCAGCTCGGGTACCTACGAGCAGTACTTC,CASSGTYEQYF
TRBV27,TRBJ1-1,.,.,TGTGCCAGCAGTTTAGGGGGCGCGAGGCCTGAAGCTTTCTTT,CASSLGGARPEAFF
TRBV7-2,TRBJ2-7,.,.,TGTGCCAGCAGCTACAAGGGGATCCCCGAGCAGTACTTC,CASSYKGIPEQYF
TRBV7-9,TRBJ2-5,.,once,TGTGCCAGCAGCTTCTATCCAAAAGAGACCCAGTACTTC,CASSFYPKETQYF
TRBV30,TRBJ2-3,.,.,TGTGCCTGGGGCAGGGCCCCAGATACGCAGTATTTT,CAWGRAPDTQYF
TRBV30,TRBJ2-1,TRBD2,.,TGTGCCTGGAGGTTAGCGGGAGCCTACAATGAGCAGTTCTTC,CAWRLAGAYNEQFF
TRBV28,TRBJ1-2,.,.,TGTGCCAGCAGTCCCAGGGGCAGGATCGCGGATTACACCTTC,CASSPRGRIADYTF
TRBV28,TRBJ2-3,TRBD2,once,TGTGCCAGCAGTGCGGGACTAACCCCGGGTCCTACGCAGTATTTT,CASSAGLTPGPTQYF
TRBV7-3,TRBJ2-1,TRBD2,once,TGTGCCAGCAGCCCGCGGACTAGCGGGAGAAATGAGCAGTTCTTC,CASSPRTSGRNEQFF
TRBV4-1,TRBJ1-5,TRBD1,.,TGCGCCAGCAGCTACGGGACAGGGGATCAGCCCCAGCATTTT,CASSYGTGDQPQHF
TRBV28,TRBJ1-1,.,.,TGTGCCAGCAGTTTAGGTAGACAACGGTGGTCTGAAGCTTTCTTT,CASSLGRQRWSEAFF
TRBV30,TRBJ2-5,TRBD2,.,TGTGCCTGGACTAGCGGGGGGTATGTGGCCCAGTACTTC,CAWTSGGYVAQYF
TRBV5-1,TRBJ2-7,TRBD2,.,TGCGCCAGCAGCCCGGGGGGTTCGGGGTCCTACGAGCAGTACTTC,CASSPGGSGSYEQYF
TRBV4-1,TRBJ1-3,.,.,TGCGCCAGCAGCCGGACAGCCAGCTCTGGAAACACCATATATTTT,CASSRTASSGNTIYF
TRBV27,TRBJ2-2,.,once,TGTGCCAGCAAAACAGGGAGCCACACCGGGGAGCTGTTTTTT,CASKTGSHTGELFF
TRBV7-6,TRBJ2-7,TRBD1,.,TGTGCCAGCAGCTCTGGACAGGGGGCGTACGAGCAGTACTTC,CASSSGQGAYEQYF
TRBV19,TRBJ1-1,.,.,TGTGCCAGTAGTATGGAGACCCCGAACACTGAAGCTTTCTTT,CASSMETPNTEAFF
TRBV27,TRBJ2-1,TRBD2,once,TGTGCCAGCAGTTCAGCGGGAGGCTACAATGAGCAGTTCTTC,CASSSAGGYNEQFF
TRBV19,TRBJ2-2,TRBD2,.,TGTGCCAGTAGTCCCATGGGACTAGGGACGAACACCGGGGAGCTGTTTTTT,CASSPMGLGTNTGELFF
TRBV28,TRBJ2-7,TRBD2,.,TGTGCCAGCAGTTCCGTCAGCGGGACCTACGAGCAGTACTTC,CASSSVSGTYEQYF
TRBV9,TRBJ1-1,.,.,TGTGCCAGCACTCCGGGGGGCAGGAACACTGAAGCTTTCTTT,CASTPGGRNTEAFF
TRBV5-1,TRBJ1-1,.,.,TGCGCCAGCAGCTTGCCTCAGGAGGGTTCCGAAGCTTTCTTT,CASSLPQEGSEAFF
TRBV30,TRBJ2-1,TRBD1,.,TGTGCCTGGAGTACGGGACAGCCCCTGGGCAATGAGCAGTTCTTC,CAWSTGQPLGNEQFF
TRBV28,TRBJ2-7,TRBD2,.,TGTGCCAGCAGTTTTCGGCGGGGGACTAGCTTCTACGAGCAGTACTTC,CASSFRRGTSFYEQYF
TRBV7-9,TRBJ1-1,.,.,TGTGCCAGCAGCTTGAAGAGGGTGGGGAACACTGAAGCTTTCTTT,CASSLKRVGNTEAFF
TRBV30,TRBJ2-7,.,.,TGTGCCTGGAGTGTGGGTGGGAGTGGCGACGAGCAGTACTTC,CAWSVGGSGDEQYF
TRBV28,TRBJ1-5,.,.,TGTGCCAGCAGAGTGGGGGGGCCGAGCAATCAGCCCCAGCATTTT,CASRVGGPSNQPQHF
TRBV15,TRBJ2-7,TRBD2,.,TGTGCCACCAGCACCCTGACTAGCGGGAGAAACGAGCAGTACTTC,CATSTLTSGRNEQYF
TRBV6-5,TRBJ1-5,TRBD1,.,TGTGCCAGCAGCATAACAGGGGGAAAGAATCAGCCCCAGCATTTT,CASSITGGKNQPQHF
TRBV6-1,TRBJ1-6,.,.,TGTGCCAGCAGTGAACTGGGCACGAAGTATAATTCACCCCTCCACTTT,CASSELGTKYNSPLHF
TRBV27,TRBJ1-1,.,once,TGTGCCAGCAGTCTTAAGGGACAAATGAACACTGAAGCTTTCTTT,CASSLKGQMNTEAFF
TRBV27,TRBJ2-2,.,.,TGTGCCAGCAGTACCTGGGACTGGCATTCCCGAGGCACCGGGGAGCTGTTTTTT,CASSTWDWHSRGTGELFF
TRBV6-5,TRBJ2-5,.,.,TGTGCCAGCAGTTACTCGCGGGGGCGACAAGAGACCCAGTACTTC,CASSYSRGRQETQYF
TRBV7-6,TRBJ1-2,.,.,TGTGCCAGCAGCCGAGGCAGGGATCCCCCTTATGGCTACACCTTC,CASSRGRDPPYGYTF
TRBV28,TRBJ1-5,TRBD1,.,TGTGCCAGCAGTTTCCGGGACAGGTATCAGCCCCAGCATTTT,CASSFRDRYQPQHF
TRBV5-1,TRBJ2-1,TRBD2,.,TGCGCCAGCAGCACCTCAGGCGGGCGGGAGTTCACCTACAATGAGCAGTTCTTC,CASSTSGGREFTYNEQFF
TRBV30,TRBJ1-2,.,.,TGTGCCTGGAATGAGGGAGCTAACTATGGCTACACCTTC,CAWNEGANYGYTF
TRBV7-9,TRBJ2-7,.,.,TGTGCCAGCAGACAGGTGGGCCCGTACGAGCAGTACTTC,CASRQVGPYEQYF
TRBV6-1,TRBJ2-7,TRBD1,.,TGTGCCAGCAGTGAATGGTCGACAGGGGTATCCTACGAGCAGTACTTC,CASSEWSTGVSYEQYF
TRBV6-5,TRBJ2-7,TRBD2,.,TGTGCCAGCAGTTACGGAGCGGGAGGTTCCGAGCAGTACTTC,CASSYGAGGSEQYF
TRBV7-9,TRBJ1-1,.,.,TGTGCCAGCAGCTTAGATAGGGGCGGTGAAGCTTTCTTT,CASSLDRGGEAFF
TRBV28,TRBJ2-3,.,.,TGTGCCAGCAGTTTACGGGAGCGGAGCACAGATACGCAGTATTTT,CASSLRERSTDTQYF
TRBV28,TRBJ1-3,.,.,TGTGCCAGCAGTTCCTCCCACTTCAGGGTCGGTCATGGAAACACCATATATTTT,CASSSSHFRVGHGNTIYF
TRBV6-1,TRBJ2-2,.,.,TGTGCCAGCAGTGCGGGGACCGGGGAGCTGTTTTTT,CASSAGTGELFF
TRBV19,TRBJ2-7,.,.,TGTGCCAGTAGAGCCCCGTCCTACGAGCAGTACTTC,CASRAPSYEQYF
TRBV19,TRBJ1-2,TRBD1,.,TGTGCCAGTAGCTCAATCCGGACAGGGAGGGGAACTATTGGCTACACCTTC,CASSSIRTGRGTIGYTF
TRBV19,TRBJ1-1,.,.,TGTGCCAGTAGTAACTTCGGGAACACTGAAGCTTTCTTT,CASSNFGNTEAFF
TRBV5-1,TRBJ2-3,.,.,TGCGCCAGCACGCAGGGCCCCACAGATACGCAGTATTTT,CASTQGPTDTQYF
TRBV27,TRBJ2-1,.,.,TGTGCCAGCAGTCCAGGGGCGGGCTCCTACAATGAGCAGTTCTTC,CASSPGAGSYNEQFF
TRBV5-1,TRBJ2-5,.,once,TGCGCCAGCAGCTGGGGCAGGGGTTCACAAGAGACCCAGTACTTC,CASSWGRGSQETQYF